This record looks at one T cell receptor (beta chain) sequence and its context. This sample stems from a study of shared T cell receptors in the human thymus. The method was immunoSEQ multiplex PCR; TCRdb's version includes in-frame clones alone and lacks a portion of them. The sample has hundreds of thousands of clones, roughly 90% seen once. V lost 5 bases, J lost 5 bases, and 21 bases lay in between. CDR1 is SGHNT and CDR2 is YENEEA in the germline V gene. CDR3 length equals 16 residues. The same specimen was also included in a second study, on human thymus T cells.

Sequenced material: thymocytes. The genes are TRBV11-3 and TRBJ2-5, with a possible D match to TRBD1 (7 bases). The origin of this receptor is a boy under three years old with a congenital heart defect. CDR3 bases: TGTGCCAGCAGCCATAGGGGGCTAGCGCCAATGGAGACCCAGTACTTC. Translated, it gives CASSHRGLAPMETQYF.